These T cell receptor beta chains were read from a single sample in a study of blood T cell repertoires in COVID-19. Sequenced by immunoSEQ multiplex PCR; TCRdb stores in-frame clones only, minus some. In the table there are more than 200,000 clones, approximately 86% of which are singletons. The sample consisted of peripheral blood. These receptors were collected from a man aged 25 to 40 with active or convalescent COVID-19. CDR3s include the opening cysteine and the closing phenylalanine or tryptophan. D genes are given only for firm matches. Some rows have no size entry. The others give once, few or many, or a class for an expanded clone.

- | TRBJ1-2 | few | TRBV4-1 | CASSQYSGTNYGYTF | TGCGCCAGCAGCCAATACTCCGGGACAAACTATGGCTACACCTTC
TRBD2 | TRBJ2-7 | - | TRBV5-8 | CASSLREGGNGQYF | TGTGCCAGCAGCCTACGGGAGGGAGGTAATGGGCAGTACTTC
TRBD1 | TRBJ1-2 | - | TRBV30 | CAWGGGEIGGYTF | TGTGCCTGGGGAGGGGGCGAAATCGGTGGCTACACCTTC
- | TRBJ2-2 | once | TRBV12-3/TRBV12-4 | CASSLYTTGELFF | TGTGCCAGCAGTTTGTACACCACCGGGGAGCTGTTTTTT
- | TRBJ1-3 | - | TRBV6-5 | CASSYSGVLSGNTIYF | TGTGCCAGCAGTTACTCTGGAGTTCTCTCTGGAAACACCATATATTTT
- | TRBJ2-5 | - | TRBV3-1/TRBV3-2 | CASSQATGMETQYF | TGTGCCAGCAGCCAAGCAACAGGGATGGAGACCCAGTACTTC
- | TRBJ1-1 | - | TRBV3-1/TRBV3-2 | CASSQDSGDTEAFF | TGTGCCAGCAGCCAAGATTCAGGGGACACTGAAGCTTTCTTT
- | TRBJ1-2 | - | TRBV6-2/TRBV6-3 | CASSSDTGIAYGYTF | TGTGCCAGCAGTTCCGATACAGGGATTGCCTATGGCTACACCTTC
TRBD1 | TRBJ2-1 | - | TRBV6-2/TRBV6-3 | CASSYDLGQGSDEQFF | TGTGCCAGCAGTTACGATTTGGGACAGGGGAGCGATGAGCAGTTCTTC
- | TRBJ1-4 | once | TRBV28 | CASSLLPGSNEKLFF | TGTGCCAGCAGTTTATTACCGGGGTCTAATGAAAAACTGTTTTTT
TRBD1 | TRBJ1-2 | - | TRBV6-5 | CASDKGQGHGYTF | TGTGCCAGTGACAAGGGACAGGGTCATGGCTACACCTTC
- | TRBJ2-5 | - | TRBV5-6 | CASSFVGPGETQYF | TGTGCCAGCAGCTTTGTGGGGCCTGGGGAGACCCAGTACTTC
- | TRBJ1-4 | - | TRBV27 | CASSLVRYEKLFF | TGTGCCAGCAGTTTAGTGCGCTATGAAAAACTGTTTTTT
TRBD1 | TRBJ2-3 | - | TRBV9 | CASSEKGQVTDTQYF | TGTGCCAGCAGCGAAAAGGGACAGGTCACAGATACGCAGTATTTT
TRBD1 | TRBJ1-2 | - | TRBV27 | CAAGRGVNYGYTF | TGTGCCGCCGGCAGGGGGGTGAACTATGGCTACACCTTC
- | TRBJ1-2 | - | TRBV11-3 | CASSAGPNYGYTF | TGTGCCAGCAGCGCGGGCCCGAACTATGGCTACACCTTC
- | TRBJ2-7 | - | TRBV27 | CASTLRAGWDEQYF | TGTGCCAGCACCCTCCGGGCAGGGTGGGACGAGCAGTACTTC
- | TRBJ2-1 | - | TRBV5-1 | CASSFEGGPPYNEQFF | TGCGCCAGCAGCTTCGAGGGGGGGCCCCCCTACAATGAGCAGTTCTTC
- | TRBJ1-2 | - | TRBV20-1 | CSALMGARYTF | TGCAGTGCCCTTATGGGGGCACGCTACACCTTC
TRBD1 | TRBJ1-1 | - | TRBV5-1 | CASSLVGQGAPRDTEAFF | TGCGCCAGCAGCTTGGTGGGACAGGGGGCCCCCCGGGACACTGAAGCTTTCTTT
- | TRBJ2-5 | - | TRBV19 | CASSIDSEETQYF | TGTGCCAGTAGTATAGATAGCGAAGAGACCCAGTACTTC
TRBD2 | TRBJ2-3 | - | TRBV30 | CAWSHRGADTQYF | TGTGCCTGGAGTCACCGGGGGGCAGATACGCAGTATTTT
TRBD1 | TRBJ1-1 | - | TRBV5-1 | CASSGDRGNTEAFF | TGCGCCAGCAGCGGGGACAGGGGGAACACTGAAGCTTTCTTT
TRBD1 | TRBJ2-6 | few | TRBV11-2 | CASSTDRSGANVLTF | TGTGCCAGCAGCACGGACAGGTCTGGGGCCAACGTCCTGACTTTC
TRBD2 | TRBJ2-3 | - | TRBV24-1 | CATSDHPSGGASDTQYF | TGTGCCACCAGTGATCATCCTAGCGGGGGGGCCTCAGATACGCAGTATTTT
TRBD2 | TRBJ2-5 | - | TRBV4-1 | CASSQDPSGGAAQYF | TGCGCCAGCAGCCAGGACCCTAGCGGGGGGGCGGCCCAGTACTTC
- | TRBJ2-4 | - | TRBV9 | CASGGAAKNIQYF | TGTGCCAGCGGGGGGGCCGCCAAAAACATTCAGTACTTC
- | TRBJ2-1 | - | TRBV30 | CAWSVRYNEQFF | TGTGCCTGGAGTGTACGGTACAATGAGCAGTTCTTC
- | TRBJ2-6 | - | TRBV30 | CAFNDRSGANVLTF | TGTGCCTTCAACGACAGGTCTGGGGCCAACGTCCTGACTTTC
- | TRBJ2-6 | - | TRBV5-1 | CASSLVGFGAGANVLTF | TGCGCCAGCAGCTTGGTTGGTTTCGGAGCTGGGGCCAACGTCCTGACTTTC
- | TRBJ2-7 | - | TRBV5-6 | CASSEELLSYEQYF | TGTGCCAGCAGCGAGGAGTTGCTTTCCTACGAGCAGTACTTC
TRBD1 | TRBJ2-7 | - | TRBV18 | CASSPEQDRFSYEQYF | TGTGCCAGCTCACCCGAGCAGGACAGGTTTAGCTACGAGCAGTACTTC
- | TRBJ1-3 | - | TRBV5-4 | CASSPGGPGNTIYF | TGTGCCAGCAGCCCGGGAGGGCCAGGAAACACCATATATTTT
TRBD1 | TRBJ2-3 | once | TRBV30 | CAGVTGAGTDTQYF | TGTGCCGGGGTGACAGGGGCGGGGACAGATACGCAGTATTTT
- | TRBJ1-5 | - | TRBV4-1 | CASSQQDRNNQPQHF | TGCGCCAGCAGCCAACAGGACAGAAACAATCAGCCCCAGCATTTT
- | TRBJ1-6 | - | TRBV7-8 | CASSDRTRNSPLHF | TGTGCCAGCAGCGACCGGACTCGCAATTCACCCCTCCACTTT
- | TRBJ2-2 | - | TRBV7-9 | CASSFLSGNTGELFF | TGTGCCAGCAGCTTTCTTTCAGGGAACACCGGGGAGCTGTTTTTT
TRBD1 | TRBJ2-2 | - | TRBV12-3/TRBV12-4 | CASRPTGAGELFF | TGTGCCAGCAGACCCACAGGGGCCGGGGAGCTGTTTTTT
TRBD1 | TRBJ1-1 | - | TRBV5-6 | CASSPGTGRTNTEAFF | TGTGCCAGCAGCCCCGGGACAGGGAGGACGAACACTGAAGCTTTCTTT
- | TRBJ1-4 | - | TRBV6-2/TRBV6-3 | CASSYLGVDEKLFF | TGTGCCAGCAGTTACCTAGGGGTAGATGAAAAACTGTTTTTT
TRBD1 | TRBJ2-3 | - | TRBV15 | CATSRGRGLSTDTQYF | TGTGCCACCAGCAGAGGAAGGGGGCTTAGCACAGATACGCAGTATTTT
- | TRBJ2-2 | few | TRBV2 | CASRAGGTGELFF | TGTGCCAGCAGGGCAGGGGGGACCGGGGAGCTGTTTTTT
- | TRBJ1-1 | - | TRBV6-6 | CASSYSGASNTEAFF | TGTGCCAGCAGTTACTCAGGGGCCTCGAACACTGAAGCTTTCTTT
TRBD2 | TRBJ2-7 | - | TRBV9 | CASSGGLAVSYEQYF | TGTGCCAGCAGCGGGGGACTAGCAGTCTCCTACGAGCAGTACTTC
- | TRBJ2-5 | few | TRBV5-5 | CASSLNRQETQYF | TGTGCCAGCAGCTTGAACAGACAAGAGACCCAGTACTTC
- | TRBJ1-2 | - | TRBV12-2 | CASLQTVNYGYTF | TGTGCAAGTCTCCAGACAGTGAACTATGGCTACACCTTC
TRBD1 | TRBJ2-2 | - | TRBV6-4 | CASRTGLNTGELFF | TGTGCCAGCAGGACAGGGTTAAACACCGGGGAGCTGTTTTTT
TRBD2 | TRBJ2-7 | - | TRBV9 | CASSVGGGAKGEQYF | TGTGCCAGCAGCGTAGGCGGGGGGGCAAAAGGCGAGCAGTACTTC
- | TRBJ1-1 | - | TRBV4-1 | CASSFDTSLVEAFF | TGCGCCAGCAGCTTCGACACCTCCCTCGTGGAAGCTTTCTTT
TRBD1 | TRBJ1-3 | once | TRBV5-5 | CASVRGDSSGNTIYF | TGTGCCAGTGTACGAGGGGACAGCTCTGGAAACACCATATATTTT
TRBD2 | TRBJ2-1 | - | TRBV7-2 | CASSSPPTSGGFVEQFF | TGTGCCAGCAGCTCGCCACCCACTAGCGGGGGGTTCGTTGAGCAGTTCTTC
- | TRBJ2-3 | - | TRBV5-6 | CASSSTASSVTDTQYF | TGTGCCAGCAGCTCTACTGCTTCCTCGGTCACAGATACGCAGTATTTT
- | TRBJ1-2 | - | TRBV6-5 | CASFAQGDYGYTF | TGTGCCAGCTTCGCACAGGGCGACTATGGCTACACCTTC
- | TRBJ1-1 | - | TRBV2 | CATTGGRNTEAFF | TGTGCCACCACAGGTGGGCGGAACACTGAAGCTTTCTTT
TRBD1 | TRBJ1-2 | - | TRBV6-5 | CATLTGSYGYTF | TGTGCCACTCTGACAGGGTCCTATGGCTACACCTTC
- | TRBJ1-3 | - | TRBV9 | CASSASPAYSGNTIYF | TGTGCCAGCAGCGCATCCCCCGCCTATTCTGGAAACACCATATATTTT